This is a list of T cell receptor beta chains from one sample in a study of blood T cell repertoires in COVID-19. Produced via immunoSEQ multiplex PCR; TCRdb's table is partial and in-frame only. This sample yields 180,000 or so clones, of which over 80% are seen a single time; 10% to 15% belongs to the top ten. The sequencing input was PBMCs or T cells enriched from blood (not recorded which). All receptors come from an older woman who had recovered from COVID-19. CDR3s include the opening cysteine and the closing phenylalanine or tryptophan. The order of the fields is D gene, V gene, clone size, J gene, CDR3 protein, CDR3 DNA. A D gene is named only where the DNA matches it firmly. Clone sizes are given selectively: once, few, many, or a class where the clone is expanded.

D: -
V: TRBV6-5
size: few
J: TRBJ1-6
CDR3: CASSTHQDSLAALHF
DNA: TGTGCCAGCAGCACTCATCAGGACAGCCTAGCGGCCCTCCACTTT

D: TRBD1
V: TRBV25-1
size: -
J: TRBJ2-5
CDR3: CASSESGQVETQYF
DNA: TGTGCCAGCAGTGAATCGGGACAGGTAGAGACCCAGTACTTC

D: TRBD1
V: TRBV4-1
size: -
J: TRBJ1-5
CDR3: CASSQGGTAQHF
DNA: TGCGCCAGCAGCCAAGGAGGGACAGCCCAGCATTTT

D: TRBD1
V: TRBV7-3
size: few
J: TRBJ1-1
CDR3: CASSQHPGGTEAFF
DNA: TGTGCCAGCAGCCAGCACCCAGGGGGCACTGAAGCTTTCTTT

D: -
V: TRBV12-1
size: once
J: TRBJ2-2
CDR3: CASSALGGPRALAGPPGELFF
DNA: TGTGCCAGCAGCGCCCTCGGGGGGCCGCGCGCCTTAGCGGGGCCGCCCGGGGAGCTGTTTTTT

D: -
V: TRBV5-1
size: -
J: TRBJ2-1
CDR3: CASSFGVGAGYNEQFF
DNA: TGCGCCAGCAGCTTTGGGGTAGGGGCGGGATACAATGAGCAGTTCTTC

D: -
V: TRBV29-1
size: -
J: TRBJ1-2
CDR3: CSVDRIAGQPYGYTF
DNA: TGCAGCGTGGACCGTATCGCAGGACAGCCTTACGGCTACACCTTC

D: -
V: TRBV21-1
size: -
J: TRBJ2-3
CDR3: CASSRQTSGGSDTQYF
DNA: TGTGCCAGCAGCAGACAGACTAGCGGGGGGTCAGATACGCAGTATTTT

D: TRBD1
V: TRBV24-1
size: -
J: TRBJ2-3
CDR3: CATSDSTRQGYPDTQYF
DNA: TGTGCCACCAGTGATTCGACGAGACAGGGATATCCAGATACGCAGTATTTT

D: -
V: TRBV6-5
size: -
J: TRBJ1-1
CDR3: CASNLQRTFF
DNA: TGTGCCAGCAACCTACAGAGAACTTTCTTT

D: TRBD1
V: TRBV29-1
size: once
J: TRBJ2-1
CDR3: CSVDRGRRGEQFF
DNA: TGCAGCGTTGACAGGGGGCGACGGGGTGAGCAGTTCTTC

D: -
V: TRBV10-3
size: -
J: TRBJ1-5
CDR3: CAISESGAVEPQHF
DNA: TGTGCCATCAGTGAGTCGGGGGCAGTCGAACCCCAGCATTTT

D: TRBD2
V: TRBV7-9
size: -
J: TRBJ2-7
CDR3: CASSFSGGRYEQYF
DNA: TGTGCCAGCAGCTTCAGCGGGGGGCGCTACGAGCAGTACTTC

D: -
V: TRBV5-1
size: -
J: TRBJ2-4
CDR3: CASSRDTVRSPKNIQYF
DNA: TGCGCCAGCAGCCGGGACACCGTGAGAAGTCCCAAAAACATTCAGTACTTC

D: TRBD2
V: TRBV6-2/TRBV6-3
size: -
J: TRBJ2-5
CDR3: CASSPAGGPWTQYF
DNA: TGTGCCAGCAGTCCCGCGGGAGGGCCGTGGACCCAGTACTTC

D: -
V: TRBV28
size: -
J: TRBJ1-5
CDR3: CASLDSGNQPQHF
DNA: TGTGCCAGCCTCGACAGCGGCAATCAGCCCCAGCATTTT

D: -
V: TRBV18
size: -
J: TRBJ2-7
CDR3: CASSRVADSYEQYF
DNA: TGTGCCAGCTCACGGGTAGCGGACTCCTACGAGCAGTACTTC

D: -
V: TRBV24-1
size: -
J: TRBJ2-3
CDR3: CATSDLSRSDTQYF
DNA: TGTGCCACCAGTGATTTGAGCCGATCAGATACGCAGTATTTT

D: -
V: TRBV27
size: few
J: TRBJ2-7
CDR3: CASSLNGQNYEQYF
DNA: TGTGCCAGCAGTTTAAATGGGCAGAACTACGAGCAGTACTTC

D: TRBD2
V: TRBV30
size: -
J: TRBJ2-1
CDR3: CAWSRGGVYNEQFF
DNA: TGTGCCTGGAGCCGGGGGGGGGTGTACAATGAGCAGTTCTTC

D: -
V: TRBV15
size: -
J: TRBJ2-2
CDR3: CATSRRGGANTGELFF
DNA: TGTGCCACCAGCAGGAGGGGGGGAGCGAACACCGGGGAGCTGTTTTTT

D: -
V: TRBV5-1
size: -
J: TRBJ2-3
CDR3: CASSLQGPSTDTQYF
DNA: TGCGCCAGCAGCTTGCAGGGGCCGAGTACAGATACGCAGTATTTT

D: -
V: TRBV12-3/TRBV12-4
size: -
J: TRBJ1-1
CDR3: CATRGGRTEAFF
DNA: TGTGCCACCCGGGGGGGAAGGACTGAAGCTTTCTTT